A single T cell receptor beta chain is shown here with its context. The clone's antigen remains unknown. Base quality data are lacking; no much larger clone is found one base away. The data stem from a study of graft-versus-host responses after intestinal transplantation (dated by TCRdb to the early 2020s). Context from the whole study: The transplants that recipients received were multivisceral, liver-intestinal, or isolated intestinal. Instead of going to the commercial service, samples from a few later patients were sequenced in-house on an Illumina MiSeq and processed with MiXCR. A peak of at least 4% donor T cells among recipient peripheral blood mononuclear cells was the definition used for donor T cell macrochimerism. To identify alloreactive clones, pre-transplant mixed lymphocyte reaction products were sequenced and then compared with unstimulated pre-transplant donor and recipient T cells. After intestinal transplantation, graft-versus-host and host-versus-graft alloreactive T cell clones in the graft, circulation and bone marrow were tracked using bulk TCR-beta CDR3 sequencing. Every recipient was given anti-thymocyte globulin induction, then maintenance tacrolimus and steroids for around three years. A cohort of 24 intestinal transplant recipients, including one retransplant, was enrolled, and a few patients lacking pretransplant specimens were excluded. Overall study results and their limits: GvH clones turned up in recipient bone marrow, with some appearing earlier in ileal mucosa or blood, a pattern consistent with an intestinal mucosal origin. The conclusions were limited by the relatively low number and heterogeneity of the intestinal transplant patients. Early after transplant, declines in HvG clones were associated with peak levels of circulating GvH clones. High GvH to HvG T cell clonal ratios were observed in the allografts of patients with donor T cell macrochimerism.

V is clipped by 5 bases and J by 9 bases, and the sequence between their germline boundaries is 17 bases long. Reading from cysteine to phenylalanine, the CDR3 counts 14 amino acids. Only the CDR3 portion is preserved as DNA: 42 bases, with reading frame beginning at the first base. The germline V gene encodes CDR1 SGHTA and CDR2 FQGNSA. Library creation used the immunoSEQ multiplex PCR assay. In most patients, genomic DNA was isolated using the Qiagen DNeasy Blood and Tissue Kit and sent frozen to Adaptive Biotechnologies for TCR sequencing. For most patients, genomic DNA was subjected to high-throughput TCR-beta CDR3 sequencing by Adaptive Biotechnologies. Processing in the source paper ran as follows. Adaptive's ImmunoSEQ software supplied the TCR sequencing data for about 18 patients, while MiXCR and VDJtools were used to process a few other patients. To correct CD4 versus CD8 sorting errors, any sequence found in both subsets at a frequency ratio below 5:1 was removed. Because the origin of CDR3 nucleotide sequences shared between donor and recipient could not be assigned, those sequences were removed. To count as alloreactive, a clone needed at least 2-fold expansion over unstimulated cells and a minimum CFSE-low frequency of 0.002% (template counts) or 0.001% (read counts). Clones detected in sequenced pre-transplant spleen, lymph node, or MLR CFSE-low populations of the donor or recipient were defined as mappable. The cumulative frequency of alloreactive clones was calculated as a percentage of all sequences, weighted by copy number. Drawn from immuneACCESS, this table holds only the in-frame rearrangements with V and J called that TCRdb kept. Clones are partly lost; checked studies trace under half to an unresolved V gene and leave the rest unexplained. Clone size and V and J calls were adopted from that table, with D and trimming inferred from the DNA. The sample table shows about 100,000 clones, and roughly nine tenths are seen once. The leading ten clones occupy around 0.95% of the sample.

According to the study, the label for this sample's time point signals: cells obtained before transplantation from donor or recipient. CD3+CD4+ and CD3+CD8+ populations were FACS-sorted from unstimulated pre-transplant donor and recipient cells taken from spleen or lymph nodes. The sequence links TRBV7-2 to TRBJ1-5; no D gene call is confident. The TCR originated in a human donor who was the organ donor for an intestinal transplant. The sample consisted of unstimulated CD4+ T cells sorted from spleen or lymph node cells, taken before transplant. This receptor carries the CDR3 CASSPAAGRWPQHF. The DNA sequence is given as TGTGCCAGCAGCCCGGCGGCCGGCCGCTGGCCCCAGCATTTT.